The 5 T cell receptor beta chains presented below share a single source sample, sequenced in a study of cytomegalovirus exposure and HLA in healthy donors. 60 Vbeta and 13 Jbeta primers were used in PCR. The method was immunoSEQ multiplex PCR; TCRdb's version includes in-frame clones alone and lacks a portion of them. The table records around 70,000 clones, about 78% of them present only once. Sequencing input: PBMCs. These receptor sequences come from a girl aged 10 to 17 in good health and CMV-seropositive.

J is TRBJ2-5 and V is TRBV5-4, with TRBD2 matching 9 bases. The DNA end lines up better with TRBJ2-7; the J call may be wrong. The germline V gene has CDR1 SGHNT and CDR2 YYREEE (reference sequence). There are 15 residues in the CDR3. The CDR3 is CASSSTSGPSYEQYF. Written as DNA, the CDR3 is TGTGCCAGCAGCTCCACTAGCGGGCCGTCCTACGAGCAGTACTTC.

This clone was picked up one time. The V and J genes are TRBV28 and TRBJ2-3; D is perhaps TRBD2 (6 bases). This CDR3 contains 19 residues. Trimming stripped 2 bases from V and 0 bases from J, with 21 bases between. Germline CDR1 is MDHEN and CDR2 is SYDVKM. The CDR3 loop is CASSLPRDRVTFSTDTQYF. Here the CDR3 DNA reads TGTGCCAGCAGTTTACCGCGGGATCGGGTTACGTTTAGCACAGATACGCAGTATTTT.

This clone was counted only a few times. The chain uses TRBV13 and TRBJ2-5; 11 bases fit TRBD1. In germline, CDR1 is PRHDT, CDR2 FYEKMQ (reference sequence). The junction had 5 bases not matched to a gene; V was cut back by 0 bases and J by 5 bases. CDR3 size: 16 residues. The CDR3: CASSLGGQGALETQYF. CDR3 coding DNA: TGTGCCAGCAGCTTAGGCGGACAGGGGGCTCTGGAGACCCAGTACTTC.

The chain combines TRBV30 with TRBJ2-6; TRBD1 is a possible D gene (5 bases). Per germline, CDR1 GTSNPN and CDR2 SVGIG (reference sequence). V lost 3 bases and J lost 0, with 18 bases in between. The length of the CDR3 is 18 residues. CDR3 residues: CAWSTLQVQFSGANVLTF. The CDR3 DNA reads TGTGCCTGGAGCACCCTACAGGTGCAATTCTCTGGGGCCAACGTCCTGACTTTC. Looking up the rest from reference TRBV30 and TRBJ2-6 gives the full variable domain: SQTIHQWPATLVQPVGSPLSLECTVEGTSNPNLYWYRQAAGRGLQLLFYSVGIGQISSEVPQNLSASRPQDRQFILSSKKLLLSDSGFYLCAWSTLQVQFSGANVLTFGAGSRLTVL.

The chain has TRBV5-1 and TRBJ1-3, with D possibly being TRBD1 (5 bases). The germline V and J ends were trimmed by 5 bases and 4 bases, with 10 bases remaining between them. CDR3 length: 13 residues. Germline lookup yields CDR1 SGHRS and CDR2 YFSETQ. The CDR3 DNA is TGCGCCAGCAGTCAGGGTCTCGGAAACACCATATATTTT. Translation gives CASSQGLGNTIYF.